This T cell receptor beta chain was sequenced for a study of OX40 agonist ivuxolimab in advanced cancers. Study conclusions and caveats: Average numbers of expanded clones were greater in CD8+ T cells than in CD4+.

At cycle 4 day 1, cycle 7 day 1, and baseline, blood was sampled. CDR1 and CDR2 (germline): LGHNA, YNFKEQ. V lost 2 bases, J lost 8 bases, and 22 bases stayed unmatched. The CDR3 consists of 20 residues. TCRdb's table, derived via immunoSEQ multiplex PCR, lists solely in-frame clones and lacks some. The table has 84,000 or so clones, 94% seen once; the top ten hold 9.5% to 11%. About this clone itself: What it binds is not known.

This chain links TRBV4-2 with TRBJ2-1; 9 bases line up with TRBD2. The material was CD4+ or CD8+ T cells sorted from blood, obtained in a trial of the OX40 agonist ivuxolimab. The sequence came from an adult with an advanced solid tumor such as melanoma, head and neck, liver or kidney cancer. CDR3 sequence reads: CASSQYTYGAGGHDGDEQFF. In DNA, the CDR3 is TGTGCCAGCAGCCAATACACTTATGGAGCGGGAGGTCACGACGGGGATGAGCAGTTCTTC.